The entry that follows covers one T cell receptor beta chain sequence. The CDR3 loop spans 16 amino acids. Trimming removed 5 bases from V and 5 bases from J; junction bases left unmatched: 11. CDR1 and CDR2 (germline): MNHNS, SASEGT. The sample belongs to a study of identical twins. TCRdb redid the calling of the 5' RACE reads with MiXCR, one entry per CDR3 protein. This sample has about 520,000 distinct CDR3 sequences, with under 25% found just once. Another study also made use of these data, one on T cells expressing NK-cell markers.

Sequenced: CD4+ T cells sorted from blood. The chain has TRBV6-1 and TRBJ2-2; TRBD1 agrees at 7 bases. This clonotype originated in a woman between 18 and 29 years old in good health. In nucleotides, the CDR3 is TGTGCCAGCAGTCGAAACAGGGGATCGCGGACCGGGGAGCTGTTTTTT. Its translation is CASSRNRGSRTGELFF.